This TCR beta chain was identified during a study of PD-1 blockade in classical Hodgkin lymphoma. General study points: Partial responders and progressors had significantly lower baseline TCR diversity. Nothing has yet pinned down what causes the repertoire differences, possibly disease activity or prior therapy.

Autologous stem cell transplantation was followed by relapse in every patient, and brentuximab vedotin exposure varied. Complete response, partial response or progressive disease were the best responses. This clone was observed once. Its cognate antigen is unknown. The V segment lost 6 bases and the J segment 3 bases; nucleotides outside the gene matches: 4. In germline, CDR1 is MGHRA, CDR2 YSYEKL. This CDR3 spans 13 amino acids. Sequencing used immunoSEQ multiplex PCR; TCRdb keeps in-frame clones, though not all of them. The sample includes 13,000 or so clones, over 80% of them seen just once. V is TRBV4-1 and J is TRBJ2-5; 7 nucleotides match TRBD1. The specimen was peripheral blood mononuclear cells (PBMCs), collected at baseline. This clonotype was obtained from a human donor with classical Hodgkin lymphoma. Written as DNA, the CDR3 is TGCGCCAGCAGTTACGACAGGGAAGAGACCCAGTACTTC. This sequence encodes CASSYDREETQYF.